The 4 T cell receptor beta chains reported below all come from one sample, sequenced in a study of cytomegalovirus exposure and HLA in healthy donors. PCR amplification relied on 60 Vbeta primers (plus 13 Jbeta primers). Assay used: immunoSEQ multiplex PCR; TCRdb lists only in-frame clones, some missing. In the table there are more than 150,000 clones, less than 90% of which are singletons. Specimen: PBMCs. Receptors were obtained from a girl less than two years old in good health and CMV-seronegative.

The chain combines TRBV10-3 with TRBJ1-1; 8 bases are a match to TRBD1. Germline V gene lookup returns CDR1 ENHRY and CDR2 SYGVKD. Unmatched junction bases numbered 4, after V lost 7 bases and J lost 0 bases. The CDR3 contains 14 residues. CDR3 coding DNA: TGTGCCATCAAACCGGGACAGGTGAACACTGAAGCTTTCTTT. As protein: CAIKPGQVNTEAFF.

This sequence joins TRBV7-9 and TRBJ1-2; D unresolved. Per the germline V gene, CDR1 is SEHNR and CDR2 is FQNEAQ (reference sequence). This CDR3 is built from 14 residues. V gave up 3 bases and J gave up 3 bases, with 11 bases separating them. As DNA, the CDR3 is TGTGCCAGCAGCTTGAACGGGGTTGACTATGGCTACACCTTC. It specifies CASSLNGVDYGYTF.

In this sample, this clone turned up a few times. The J gene is TRBJ1-2, the V gene TRBV9; D ambiguous. Trimming shortened V by 1 base and J by 3 bases, and 10 bases separated the two germline ends. Germline CDR1 is SGDLS and CDR2 is YYNGEE. The CDR3 has 14 amino acids. The CDR3 nucleotides are TGTGCCAGCAGCGTAACGGGTGTGGACTATGGCTACACCTTC. Protein sequence: CASSVTGVDYGYTF. The variable domain in full, completed from reference TRBV9 and TRBJ1-2, reads DSGVTQTPKHLITATGQRVTLRCSPRSGDLSVYWYQQSLDQGLQFLIQYYNGEERAKGNILERFSAQQFPDLHSELNLSSLELGDSALYFCASSVTGVDYGYTFGSGTRLTVV.

The chain employs TRBV30 and TRBJ2-1, with 12 bases that match TRBD2. Unmatched junction bases numbered 25, after V lost 5 bases and J lost 8 bases. Germline assignment: CDR1 GTSNPN and CDR2 SVGIG (reference sequence). The CDR3 sequence is 20 residues long. DNA for the CDR3: TGTGCCTGGTCCCTACTCCTTATCAATACCCCTAGCGGGGGGGTGTATGAGCAGTTCTTC. This encodes CAWSLLLINTPSGGVYEQFF.